These 4 T cell receptor beta chains were sequenced from one sample in a study of metastatic and nonmetastatic thyroid tumors. TCRdb re-called the PCR reads via MiXCR. This repertoire shows under 40,000 clones, about a sixth found once; its top ten account for 6.2%. Nobody among the patients had been given any treatment before thyroid surgery. Sequences were obtained from blood. The source of these receptors is a male donor with papillary thyroid cancer or a benign thyroid nodule (not recorded which). Some clones in this sample may be carry-over from other donors' samples.

The table lists this clone with a few counts. The V and J genes are TRBV19 and TRBJ2-7; D remains unclear. Germline V gene sequence: CDR1 LNHDA, CDR2 SQIVND (reference sequence). Trimming removed 5 bases at V and 5 bases at J, with 19 bases between. The CDR3 runs to 15 residues. CDR3 residues: CASSPTASRVHEQYF. The CDR3 nucleotides are TGTGCCAGTAGTCCTACCGCGTCAAGGGTCCACGAGCAGTACTTC. Full variable domain (remainder filled in from reference TRBV19 and TRBJ2-7): DGGITQSPKYLFRKEGQNVTLSCEQNLNHDAMYWYRQDPGQGLRLIYYSQIVNDFQKGDIAEGYSVSREKKESFPLTVTSAQKNPTAFYLCASSPTASRVHEQYFGPGTRLTVT.

This clone was seen many times. The V and J genes are TRBV10-2 and TRBJ2-3; 7 bases line up with TRBD2. This CDR3 is 15 amino acids long. Trimming cost V 8 bases and J 4 bases; bases outside gene matches: 12. CDR1 is WSHSY and CDR2 is SAAADI in the germline V gene. The CDR3 spells CASFYGGTGADTQYF. The CDR3, as DNA: TGCGCCAGCTTCTACGGGGGGACCGGGGCAGATACGCAGTATTTT.

This clone was found many times. This sequence joins TRBV6-1 and TRBJ1-5; maybe TRBD1 (6 bases). The V gene's germline CDR1 is MNHNS and CDR2 SASEGT. CDR3 length: 14 amino acids. Trimming removed 9 bases at V and 6 bases at J, with 18 bases between. Here the CDR3 reads CASAISGVGQPQHF. DNA of the CDR3: TGTGCCAGTGCCATTTCAGGGGTGGGTCAGCCCCAGCATTTT.

This clone was counted at least ten times. Other DNA sequences in the sample encode the same CDR3. The chain recombines TRBV20-1 with TRBJ2-7, with D maybe TRBD1 (6 bases). Germline V gene lookup returns CDR1 DFQATT and CDR2 SNEGSKA (reference sequence). Deletions cut 0 bases from V and 0 bases from J, with 12 bases between. This CDR3 has 15 residues. The CDR3 spells CSARDVRGSSYEQYF. DNA of the CDR3: TGCAGTGCTAGAGATGTCAGGGGAAGCTCCTACGAGCAGTACTTC.